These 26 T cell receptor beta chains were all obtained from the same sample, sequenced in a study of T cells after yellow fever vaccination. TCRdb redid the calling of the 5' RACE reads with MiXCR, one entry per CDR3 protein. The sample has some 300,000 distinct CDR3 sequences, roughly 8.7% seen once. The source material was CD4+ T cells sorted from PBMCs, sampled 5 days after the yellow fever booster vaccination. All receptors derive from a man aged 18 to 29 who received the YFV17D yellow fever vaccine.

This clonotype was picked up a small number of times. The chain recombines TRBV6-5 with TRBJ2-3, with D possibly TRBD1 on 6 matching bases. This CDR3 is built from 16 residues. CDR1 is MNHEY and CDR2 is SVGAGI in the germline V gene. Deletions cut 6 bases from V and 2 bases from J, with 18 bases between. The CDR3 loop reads CASRITGSPHTDTQYF. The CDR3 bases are TGTGCCAGCAGGATTACAGGGAGCCCCCACACAGATACGCAGTATTTT.

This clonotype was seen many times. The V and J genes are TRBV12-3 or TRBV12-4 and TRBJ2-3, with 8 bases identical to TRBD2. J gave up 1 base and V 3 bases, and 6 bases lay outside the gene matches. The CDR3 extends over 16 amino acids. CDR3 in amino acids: CASSFDAGGGTDTQYF. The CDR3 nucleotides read TGTGCCAGCAGTTTCGATGCGGGGGGCGGCACAGATACGCAGTATTTT.

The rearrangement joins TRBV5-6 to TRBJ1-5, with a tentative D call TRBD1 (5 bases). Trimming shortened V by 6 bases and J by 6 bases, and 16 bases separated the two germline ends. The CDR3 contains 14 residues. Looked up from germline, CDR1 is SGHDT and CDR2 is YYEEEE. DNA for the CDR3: TGTGCCAGCACTCGGGGCCAGTATGGTCAGCCCCAGCATTTT. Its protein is CASTRGQYGQPQHF. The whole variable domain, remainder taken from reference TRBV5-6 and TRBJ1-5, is DAGVTQSPTHLIKTRGQQVTLRCSPKSGHDTVSWYQQALGQGPQFIFQYYEEEERQRGNFPDRFSGHQFPNYSSELNVNALLLGDSALYLCASTRGQYGQPQHFGDGTRLSIL.

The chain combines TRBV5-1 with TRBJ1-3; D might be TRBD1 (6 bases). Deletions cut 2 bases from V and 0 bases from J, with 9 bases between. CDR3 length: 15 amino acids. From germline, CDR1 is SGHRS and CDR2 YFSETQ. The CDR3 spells CASSFTGFSGNTIYF. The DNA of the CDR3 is TGCGCCAGCAGCTTTACAGGGTTCTCTGGAAACACCATATATTTT. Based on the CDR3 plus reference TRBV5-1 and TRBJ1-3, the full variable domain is KAGVTQTPRYLIKTRGQQVTLSCSPISGHRSVSWYQQTPGQGLQFLFEYFSETQRNKGNFPGRFSGRQFSNSRSEMNVSTLELGDSALYLCASSFTGFSGNTIYFGEGSWLTVV.

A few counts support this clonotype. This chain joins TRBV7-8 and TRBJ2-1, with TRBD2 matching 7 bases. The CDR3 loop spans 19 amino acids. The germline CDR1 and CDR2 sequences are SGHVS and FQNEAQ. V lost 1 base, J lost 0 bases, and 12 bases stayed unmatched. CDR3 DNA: TGTGCCAGCAGCTTAGTGTTAGCTTGGGAGCGGGACTCCTACAATGAGCAGTTCTTC. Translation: CASSLVLAWERDSYNEQFF.

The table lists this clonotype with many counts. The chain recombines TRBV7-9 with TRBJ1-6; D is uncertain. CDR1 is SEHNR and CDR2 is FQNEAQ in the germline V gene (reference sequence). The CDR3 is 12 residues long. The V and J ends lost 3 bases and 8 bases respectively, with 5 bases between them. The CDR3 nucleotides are TGTGCCAGCAGCTTTGGAGATTCACCCCTCCACTTT. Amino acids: CASSFGDSPLHF.

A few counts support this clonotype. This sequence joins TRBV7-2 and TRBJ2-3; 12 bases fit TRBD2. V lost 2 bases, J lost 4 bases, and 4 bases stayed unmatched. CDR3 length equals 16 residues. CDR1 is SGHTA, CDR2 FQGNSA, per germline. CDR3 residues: CASSLTLAGGADTQYF. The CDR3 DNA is TGTGCCAGCAGCTTAACCCTAGCGGGGGGGGCAGATACGCAGTATTTT.

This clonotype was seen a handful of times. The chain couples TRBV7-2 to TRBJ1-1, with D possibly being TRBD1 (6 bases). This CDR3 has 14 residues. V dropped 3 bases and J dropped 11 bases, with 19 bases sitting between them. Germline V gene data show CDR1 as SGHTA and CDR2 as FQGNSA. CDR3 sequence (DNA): TGTGCCAGCAGCTTCGCGGGACACAGGCACCGGGCTTTCTTT. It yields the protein CASSFAGHRHRAFF.

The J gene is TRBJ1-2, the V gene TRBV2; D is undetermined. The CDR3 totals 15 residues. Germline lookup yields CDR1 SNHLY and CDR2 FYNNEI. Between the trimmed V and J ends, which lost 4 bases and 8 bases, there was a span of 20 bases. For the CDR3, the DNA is TGTGCCAGCAGTGGTCGCAGCCAGAAGGAGAGGGGCTACACCTTC. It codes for CASSGRSQKERGYTF.

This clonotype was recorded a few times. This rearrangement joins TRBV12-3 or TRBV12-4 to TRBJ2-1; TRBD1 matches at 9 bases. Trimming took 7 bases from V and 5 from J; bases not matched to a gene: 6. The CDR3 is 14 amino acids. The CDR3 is CASTTQGANNEQFF. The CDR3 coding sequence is TGTGCCAGCACTACACAGGGGGCCAACAATGAGCAGTTCTTC.

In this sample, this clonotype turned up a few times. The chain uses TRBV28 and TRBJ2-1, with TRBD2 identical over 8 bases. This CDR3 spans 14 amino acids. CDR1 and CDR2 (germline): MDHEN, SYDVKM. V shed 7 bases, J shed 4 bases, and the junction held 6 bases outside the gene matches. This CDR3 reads CASTSGGGYNEQFF. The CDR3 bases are TGTGCCAGCACCTCCGGGGGGGGGTACAATGAGCAGTTCTTC.

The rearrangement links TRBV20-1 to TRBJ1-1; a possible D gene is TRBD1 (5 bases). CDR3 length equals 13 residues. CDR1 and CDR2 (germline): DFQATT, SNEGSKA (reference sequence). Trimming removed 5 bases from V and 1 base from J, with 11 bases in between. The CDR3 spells CSAPVGENTEAFF. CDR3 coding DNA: TGCAGTGCTCCCGTGGGGGAGAACACTGAAGCTTTCTTT.

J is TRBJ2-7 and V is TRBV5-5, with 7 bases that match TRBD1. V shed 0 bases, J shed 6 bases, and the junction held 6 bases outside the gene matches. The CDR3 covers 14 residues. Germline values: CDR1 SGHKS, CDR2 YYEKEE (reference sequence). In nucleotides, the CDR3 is TGTGCCAGCAGCTTGGAGGGGGCGCCAGCCGAGCAGTACTTC. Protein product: CASSLEGAPAEQYF.

CDR3 DNA sequence: TGTGCCAGCAGTCGCCCTGGGGGGGGAGATACGCAGTATTTT. Translating gives CASSRPGGGDTQYF. The chain uses TRBV12-3 or TRBV12-4 and TRBJ2-3; 7 bases are shared with TRBD2. This CDR3 spans 14 amino acids. The ends lost 5 bases at V and 5 bases at J; junction bases unmatched: 7.

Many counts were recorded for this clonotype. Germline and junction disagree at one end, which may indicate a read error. CDR3 residues: CASSEVGLETQYF. The CDR3 coding sequence is TGTGCCAGCAGCGAAGTAGGGTTAGAGACCCAGTACTTC. The chain couples TRBV6-1 to TRBJ2-5, with D uncertain. The CDR3 spans 13 residues. Germline loops: CDR1 MNHNS, CDR2 SASEGT.

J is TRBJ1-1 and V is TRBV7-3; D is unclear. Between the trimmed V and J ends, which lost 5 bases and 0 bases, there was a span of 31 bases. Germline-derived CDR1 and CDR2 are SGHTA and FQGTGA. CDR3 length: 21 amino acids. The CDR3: CASSPWPAGAMTFEMNTEAFF. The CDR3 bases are TGTGCCAGCAGCCCTTGGCCGGCAGGAGCCATGACTTTTGAGATGAACACTGAAGCTTTCTTT. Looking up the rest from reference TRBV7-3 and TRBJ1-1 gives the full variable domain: GAGVSQTPSNKVTEKGKYVELRCDPISGHTALYWYRQSLGQGPEFLIYFQGTGAADDSGLPNDRFFAVRPEGSVSTLKIQRTERGDSAVYLCASSPWPAGAMTFEMNTEAFFGQGTRLTVV.

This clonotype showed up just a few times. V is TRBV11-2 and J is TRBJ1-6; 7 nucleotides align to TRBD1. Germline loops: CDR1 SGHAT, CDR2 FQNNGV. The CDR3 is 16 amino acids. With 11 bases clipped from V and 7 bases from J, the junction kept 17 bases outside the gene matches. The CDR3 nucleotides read TGTGCCTGCAAACGGACTGGGACAGTGGGGAATTCACCCCTCCACTTT. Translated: CACKRTGTVGNSPLHF. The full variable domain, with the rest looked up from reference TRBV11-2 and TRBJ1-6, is EAGVAQSPRYKIIEKRQSVAFWCNPISGHATLYWYQQILGQGPKLLIQFQNNGVVDDSQLPKDRFSAERLKGVDSTLKIQPAKLEDSAVYLCACKRTGTVGNSPLHFGNGTRLTVT.

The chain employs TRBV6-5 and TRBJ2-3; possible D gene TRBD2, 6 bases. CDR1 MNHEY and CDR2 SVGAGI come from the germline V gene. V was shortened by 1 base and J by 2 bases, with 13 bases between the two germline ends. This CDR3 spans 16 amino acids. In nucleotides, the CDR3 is TGTGCCAGCAGTTACTATTCGGCGGGGCACACAGATACGCAGTATTTT. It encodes CASSYYSAGHTDTQYF.

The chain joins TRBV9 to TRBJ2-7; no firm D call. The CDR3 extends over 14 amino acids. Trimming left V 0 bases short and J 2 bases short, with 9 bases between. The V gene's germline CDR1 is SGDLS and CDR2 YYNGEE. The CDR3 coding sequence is TGTGCCAGCAGCGTAGATCAGGTTCCCTACGAGCAGTACTTC. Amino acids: CASSVDQVPYEQYF.

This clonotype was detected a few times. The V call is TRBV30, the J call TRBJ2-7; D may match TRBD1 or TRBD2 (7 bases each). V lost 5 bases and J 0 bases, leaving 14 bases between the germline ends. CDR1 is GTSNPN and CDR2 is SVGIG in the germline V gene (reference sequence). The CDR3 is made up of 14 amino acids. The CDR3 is CAWATGRGSYEQYF. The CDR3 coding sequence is TGTGCCTGGGCGACAGGGAGGGGCTCCTACGAGCAGTACTTC. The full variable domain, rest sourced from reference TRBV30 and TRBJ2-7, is SQTIHQWPATLVQPVGSPLSLECTVEGTSNPNLYWYRQAAGRGLQLLFYSVGIGQISSEVPQNLSASRPQDRQFILSSKKLLLSDSGFYLCAWATGRGSYEQYFGPGTRLTVT.

This CDR3 reads CASSRDRQSYGYTF. CDR3 DNA: TGTGCCAGCAGCCGGGACAGGCAGAGCTATGGCTACACCTTC. The rearrangement links TRBV12-3 or TRBV12-4 to TRBJ1-2; 8 bases align to TRBD1. The junction had 7 bases not matched to a gene; V was cut back by 6 bases and J by 4 bases. There are 14 residues in the CDR3.

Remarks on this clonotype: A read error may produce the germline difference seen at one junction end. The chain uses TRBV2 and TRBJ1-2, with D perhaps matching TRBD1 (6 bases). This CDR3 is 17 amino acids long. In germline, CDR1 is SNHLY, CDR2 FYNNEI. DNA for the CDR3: TGTGCCAGCAGTGAAGCGCAAGGACAGCGAACTAAGTATGGCTACACCTTC. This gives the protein CASSEAQGQRTKYGYTF.

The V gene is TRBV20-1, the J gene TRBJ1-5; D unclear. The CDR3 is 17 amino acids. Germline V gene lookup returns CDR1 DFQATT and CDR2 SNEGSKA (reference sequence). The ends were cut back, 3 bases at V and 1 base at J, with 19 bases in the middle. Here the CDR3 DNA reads TGCAGTGCTAGCCGATCTCGGGGTAGATCAAGCAATCAGCCCCAGCATTTT. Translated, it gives CSASRSRGRSSNQPQHF.

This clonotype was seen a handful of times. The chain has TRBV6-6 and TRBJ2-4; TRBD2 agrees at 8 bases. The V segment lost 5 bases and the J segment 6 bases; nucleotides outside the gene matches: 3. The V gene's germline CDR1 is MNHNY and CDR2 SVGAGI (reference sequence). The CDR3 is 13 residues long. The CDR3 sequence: CASSASGGNIQYF. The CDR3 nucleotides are TGTGCCAGCAGTGCGAGCGGGGGAAACATTCAGTACTTC.

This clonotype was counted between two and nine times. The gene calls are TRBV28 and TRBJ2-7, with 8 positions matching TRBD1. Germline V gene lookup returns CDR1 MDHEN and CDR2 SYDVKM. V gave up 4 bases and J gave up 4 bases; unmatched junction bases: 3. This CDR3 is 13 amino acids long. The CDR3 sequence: CASSSGGLYEQYV. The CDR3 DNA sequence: TGTGCCAGCAGTTCAGGGGGCTTGTACGAGCAGTACGTC.

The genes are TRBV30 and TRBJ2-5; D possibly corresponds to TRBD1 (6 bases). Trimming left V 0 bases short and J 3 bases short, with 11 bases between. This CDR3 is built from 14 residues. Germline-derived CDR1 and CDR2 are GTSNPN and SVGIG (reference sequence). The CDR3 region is CAWSVQGMEETQYF. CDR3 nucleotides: TGTGCCTGGAGTGTACAGGGTATGGAAGAGACCCAGTACTTC.